Shown below are 9 T cell receptor beta chains from a single sample sequenced in a study of blood T cell repertoires in COVID-19. Only in-frame clones appear in the TCRdb table, and some are missing; sequencing was by immunoSEQ multiplex PCR. The sample comprises roughly 70,000 clones, about four fifths of which are singletons, and just under 15% rests with the top ten. Sequenced input: peripheral blood. Receptors originate from a man aged 55 to 70 with COVID-19, enrolled during active disease.

The chain links TRBV9 to TRBJ2-7; D is possibly TRBD1 (6 bases). The CDR3 has 13 residues. CDR1 and CDR2 from the germline V gene are SGDLS and YYNGEE. Trimming shortened V by 4 bases and J by 6 bases, and 14 bases separated the two germline ends. For the CDR3, the DNA is TGTGCCAGCAGCACACAACAGGGTTCCGAGCAGTACTTC. Translated, it gives CASSTQQGSEQYF. The whole variable domain, remainder taken from reference TRBV9 and TRBJ2-7, is DSGVTQTPKHLITATGQRVTLRCSPRSGDLSVYWYQQSLDQGLQFLIQYYNGEERAKGNILERFSAQQFPDLHSELNLSSLELGDSALYFCASSTQQGSEQYFGPGTRLTVT.

The chain carries TRBV12-3 or TRBV12-4 and TRBJ2-7; D remains unclear. V was pared by 3 bases and J by 3 bases, with 3 bases between. The CDR3 runs 11 residues. The CDR3 DNA reads TGTGCCAGCAGTTTTCTCTACGAGCAGTACTTC. Amino acid sequence: CASSFLYEQYF.

This clone was observed a handful of times. The chain uses TRBV3-1 (or the pseudogene TRBV3-2) and TRBJ2-7; possible D gene TRBD2, 6 bases. From germline, CDR1 is LGHDT and CDR2 YNNKEL (reference sequence). Trimming removed 3 bases from V and 0 bases from J, with 15 bases in between. The CDR3 has 16 residues. In nucleotides, the CDR3 is TGTGCCAGCAGCCAGTGGGGACCGCGGGGCTCCTACGAGCAGTACTTC. Its protein is CASSQWGPRGSYEQYF.

The chain has TRBV2 and TRBJ2-5; 9 bases match TRBD2. Germline V gives CDR1 SNHLY, CDR2 FYNNEI. The V and J ends lost 10 bases and 4 bases, in that order; junction bases with no gene match: 10. The CDR3 runs 14 residues. DNA for the CDR3: TGTGCCACCCGGGGCGGGGGGGCTGGAGAGACCCAGTACTTC. Encoded protein: CATRGGGAGETQYF.

This chain links TRBV27 with TRBJ1-1; TRBD1 might be the D (6 bases). This CDR3 comprises 11 residues. CDR1 and CDR2 (germline): MNHEY, SMNVEV (reference sequence). V dropped 8 bases and J dropped 11 bases, with 15 bases sitting between them. CDR3 in DNA: TGTGCCAGCGTTAGGGCAGGGGTGGCTTTCTTT. This gives the protein CASVRAGVAFF.

The gene calls are TRBV11-2 and TRBJ2-5; D is perhaps TRBD1 (5 bases). Germline CDR1 and CDR2: SGHAT and FQNNGV. The V end was cut by 3 bases, the J end by 4 bases, with 18 bases between. The CDR3 runs 16 residues. CDR3 nucleotide sequence: TGTGCCAGCAGCTTTCTACCCCCGCAGGGCGGAGAGACCCAGTACTTC. Encoded protein: CASSFLPPQGGETQYF.

The chain has TRBV19 and TRBJ1-4; 8 bases are a match to TRBD1. Per the germline V gene, CDR1 is LNHDA and CDR2 is SQIVND (reference sequence). This CDR3 comprises 11 residues. Losses at the gene ends were 6 bases for V and 13 bases for J; bases not matched to a gene: 4. The CDR3 loop is CASRGDRGLFF. The CDR3 DNA reads as TGTGCCAGTAGGGGAGACAGGGGACTGTTTTTT.

The V and J genes are TRBV3-1 (or the pseudogene TRBV3-2) and TRBJ1-2; D uncertain. Germline-derived CDR1 and CDR2 are LGHDT and YNNKEL (reference sequence). The CDR3 runs to 16 residues. Trimming took 4 bases from V and 6 from J, leaving 21 bases between them. This CDR3 reads CASSLGGGRQGNGYTF. CDR3 sequence (DNA): TGTGCCAGCAGCCTTGGTGGAGGGCGCCAAGGGAATGGCTACACCTTC.

The chain is built from TRBV7-3 and TRBJ2-2, with TRBD2 as a possible D gene (7 bases). The CDR3 covers 16 residues. Germline V gene sequence: CDR1 SGHTA, CDR2 FQGTGA. V was pared by 5 bases and J by 0 bases, with 13 bases between. Written as DNA, the CDR3 is TGTGCCAGCAGCCCCCAAGGGGGGGCGAACACCGGGGAGCTGTTTTTT. It encodes CASSPQGGANTGELFF.